The clone carrying this T cell receptor (beta chain) was recorded only once. The data derive from a study of control samples from healthy donors and cancer patients. Using immunoSEQ multiplex PCR, the repertoire was profiled, and TCRdb retains in-frame clones only, with some absent. This sample has roughly 130,000 clones, with around 93% found just once. Germline V gives CDR1 MGHRA, CDR2 YSYEKL. The germline V and J ends were trimmed by 0 bases and 1 base, with 9 bases remaining between them. The CDR3 is made up of 15 amino acids. The receptor comes from a man aged 18 to 30 in good health. Sequencing input: blood. V usage is TRBV4-1 and J usage is TRBJ1-1, with D possibly being TRBD1 (5 bases). As DNA, the CDR3 is TGCGCCAGCAGCCAAGAAGGGGCGAGGAACACTGAAGCTTTCTTT. Translated: CASSQEGARNTEAFF.